Listed here are 15 T cell receptor beta chains from one sample, sequenced in a study of cytomegalovirus exposure and HLA in healthy donors. The PCR was carried out with 60 Vbeta primers and 13 Jbeta primers. Clones were sequenced by immunoSEQ multiplex PCR, and TCRdb holds only the in-frame ones, with some missing. The sample lists approximately 300,000 clones; almost 85% were seen once. Sequenced material: PBMCs. These receptors all stem from a woman aged 40 to 50 in good health and CMV-seropositive.

V gene TRBV28 combines with J gene TRBJ1-3; D may be TRBD1 (6 bases). Per germline, CDR1 MDHEN and CDR2 SYDVKM. This CDR3 region has 16 residues. V dropped 6 bases and J dropped 1 base, with 16 bases sitting between them. The CDR3 here is CASRIGTLVSGNTIYF. CDR3 DNA sequence: TGTGCCAGCAGGATCGGGACACTTGTTTCTGGAAACACCATATATTTT.

Details on this clone: An end of the junction differs from the germline gene, which may be a read error. The chain is built from TRBV7-7 and TRBJ2-1; 9 positions match TRBD1. CDR3 length equals 15 residues. The germline V gene has CDR1 SSHAT and CDR2 FNYEAQ (reference sequence). CDR3 nucleotides: TGTGCTAGCAGCCCCGGGACAGGGCTATACAATGAGCAGTTCTTC. Protein product: CASSPGTGLYNEQFF.

The V and J genes are TRBV30 and TRBJ2-1; 7 bases line up with TRBD2. The CDR3 runs to 11 residues. CDR1 is GTSNPN, CDR2 SVGIG, per germline (reference sequence). V gave up 2 bases and J gave up 8 bases; unmatched junction bases: 0. The CDR3 here is CAWSRGDEQFF. In DNA form, the CDR3 reads TGTGCCTGGAGTCGGGGGGATGAGCAGTTCTTC.

The chain has TRBV2 and TRBJ2-7; TRBD1 might be the D (5 bases). Germline V lookup: CDR1 SNHLY, CDR2 FYNNEI. The CDR3 consists of 14 residues. The V end was cut by 6 bases, the J end by 2 bases, with 14 bases between. CDR3 sequence (DNA): TGTGCCAGCAGGTTAGAACAGGATACCTACGAGCAGTACTTC. It encodes CASRLEQDTYEQYF.

The rearrangement joins TRBV2 to TRBJ2-2; D call uncertain. The length of the CDR3 is 13 residues. The germline V gene encodes CDR1 SNHLY and CDR2 FYNNEI. Deletions cut 6 bases from V and 6 bases from J, with 11 bases between. The CDR3 spells CASRATIAGELFF. The CDR3 DNA is TGTGCCAGCAGAGCGACCATCGCCGGGGAGCTGTTTTTT.

The V gene is TRBV28, the J gene TRBJ1-4, with D tentatively TRBD1 (5 bases). The CDR3 covers 17 residues. Trimming shortened V by 3 bases and J by 0 bases, and 14 bases separated the two germline ends. Germline assignment: CDR1 MDHEN and CDR2 SYDVKM. Written as DNA, the CDR3 is TGTGCCAGCAGTTTGGGCGGGGGTTTGGCAACTAATGAAAAACTGTTTTTT. Translated, it gives CASSLGGGLATNEKLFF.

The chain carries TRBV5-4 and TRBJ2-6; TRBD1 matches at 9 bases. The CDR3 runs 18 residues. Germline CDR1 is SGHNT and CDR2 is YYREEE (reference sequence). The J segment lost 1 base and the V segment lost 0 bases, leaving 5 bases of the junction unmatched. This chain's CDR3 is CASSLALTGGSGANVLTF. The CDR3 nucleotides read TGTGCCAGCAGCTTGGCCCTGACAGGGGGGTCTGGGGCCAACGTCCTGACTTTC.

This sequence joins TRBV4-2 and TRBJ2-2, with TRBD2 identical over 10 bases. Germline V gene lookup returns CDR1 LGHNA and CDR2 YNFKEQ. There are 17 residues in the CDR3. J lost 7 bases, V lost 0 bases, and 8 bases had no gene match. CDR3 sequence: CASSQDASGSRSGELFF. In DNA form, the CDR3 reads TGTGCCAGCAGCCAAGACGCTAGCGGGAGTAGGAGCGGGGAGCTGTTTTTT.

The rearrangement joins TRBV27 to TRBJ2-3, with TRBD2 matching over 7 bases. The CDR3 runs to 14 residues. Trimming at V came to 6 bases and at J to 3 bases, leaving 6 bases not matched to a gene. Germline V CDR1 and CDR2: MNHEY, SMNVEV (reference sequence). The chain's CDR3 is CASRGGLETDTQYF. CDR3 DNA sequence: TGTGCCAGCAGGGGGGGGTTGGAAACAGATACGCAGTATTTT.

The rearrangement links TRBV4-1 to TRBJ2-3, with 9 bases matching TRBD2. V was clipped by 2 bases and J by 4 bases; unmatched bases: 10. The CDR3 is 17 residues long. CDR1 and CDR2 from the germline V gene are MGHRA and YSYEKL. CDR3: CASSQNTAGGQADTQYF. The DNA of the CDR3 is TGCGCCAGCAGCCAAAACACCGCGGGAGGGCAGGCAGATACGCAGTATTTT.

The chain combines TRBV5-4 with TRBJ1-6; 8 nucleotides match TRBD1. The CDR3 runs to 15 residues. Trimming took 4 bases from V and 10 from J; bases not matched to a gene: 10. Germline CDR1 is SGHNT and CDR2 is YYREEE (reference sequence). The CDR3 is CASSIRTGTVSPLHF. CDR3 in DNA: TGTGCCAGCAGCATCCGGACAGGGACGGTGTCACCCCTCCACTTT.

This rearrangement joins TRBV9 to TRBJ1-5; D might be TRBD1 (5 bases). The germline V and J ends were trimmed by 4 bases and 5 bases, with 16 bases remaining between them. Germline V CDR1 and CDR2: SGDLS, YYNGEE. The CDR3 totals 15 residues. The CDR3 DNA follows: TGTGCCAGCAGCCCGTCCCGGGACTTTTATCAGCCCCAGCATTTT. It codes for CASSPSRDFYQPQHF. Variable domain in full (rest from reference TRBV9 and TRBJ1-5): DSGVTQTPKHLITATGQRVTLRCSPRSGDLSVYWYQQSLDQGLQFLIQYYNGEERAKGNILERFSAQQFPDLHSELNLSSLELGDSALYFCASSPSRDFYQPQHFGDGTRLSIL.

This clone occurred a few times. This sequence joins TRBV4-3 and TRBJ1-4, with D tentatively TRBD1 (6 bases). V was cut by 1 base and J by 8 bases, with 23 bases left in between. CDR3 length: 18 amino acids. The germline V gene has CDR1 LGHNA and CDR2 YSLEER. The CDR3 region is CASSQALPNRAGGEKLFF. CDR3 nucleotide sequence: TGCGCCAGCAGCCAAGCCCTTCCGAACAGGGCAGGTGGGGAAAAACTGTTTTTT.

The genes are TRBV27 and TRBJ2-5, with TRBD2 matching 7 bases. The length of the CDR3 is 14 residues. CDR1 and CDR2 from the germline V gene are MNHEY and SMNVEV (reference sequence). V lost 3 bases, J lost 11 bases, and 12 bases stayed unmatched. The CDR3 sequence: CASSFWRETREQYF. The CDR3 region has the DNA TGTGCCAGCAGTTTCTGGCGGGAGACGAGGGAGCAGTACTTC.

This rearrangement joins TRBV9 to TRBJ2-5, with TRBD2 identical over 10 bases. CDR1 SGDLS and CDR2 YYNGEE come from the germline V gene. The CDR3 totals 14 residues. V lost 4 bases to trimming and J lost 10 bases; unmatched junction nucleotides: 10. CDR3 residues: CASSTMASGRGQYF. The DNA of the CDR3 is TGTGCCAGCAGCACGATGGCTAGCGGGAGAGGCCAGTACTTC.